This T cell receptor (beta chain) was obtained from a study of neurological immune-mediated disorders. TCRdb re-called the 5' RACE reads with MiXCR, one entry per CDR3 protein. The sample yields 55,000 to 75,000 distinct CDR3 sequences, 2% to 3% seen once. The junction had 6 bases not matched to a gene; V was cut back by 6 bases and J by 6 bases. The CDR3 spans 15 residues. In its sample, this clonotype was seen many times. This chain joins TRBV12-3 or TRBV12-4 and TRBJ1-6; 9 positions agree with TRBD1. The receptor's source is a man aged 45-60 years with multiple sclerosis. Sequencing was done on a sample of PBMCs. CDR3 DNA sequence: TGTGCCAGCAGGCAACAACAGGGGGCTAATTCACCCCTCCACTTT. Protein sequence: CASRQQQGANSPLHF.